What follows is one T cell receptor beta chain and its context. J lost 4 bases, V lost 1 base, and 7 bases had no gene match. Germline-derived CDR1 and CDR2 are SGHTA and FQGNSA. CDR3 length: 15 amino acids. While infection was still active, Seattle patients were enrolled and then followed longitudinally. In the authors' methods: Amplifying reference gene primers gave estimates of nucleated cell counts. Measured with immunoSEQ multiplex PCR; TCRdb has only the in-frame clones, and not every one. That table furnishes V, J and clone size, whereas the DNA furnished D and trimming. The sample consists of around 300,000 clones, around 90% of them appearing once. The sample belongs to a study of blood T cell repertoires in COVID-19. At the level of the study: The origin of the acute and convalescent COVID-19 samples was the United States, Italy and Spain. T cells, B-cell-depleted T cells, or PBMCs provided the cDNA or gDNA that served as material.

The sequenced material came from peripheral blood. The receptor comes from a woman in her forties or fifties with COVID-19, enrolled during active disease. V is TRBV7-2 and J is TRBJ2-7; 7 bases agree with TRBD1. The CDR3 region has the DNA TGTGCCAGCAGCTTAGTAGGGGGCGTCTGGTACGAGCAGTACTTC. This translates into CASSLVGGVWYEQYF.